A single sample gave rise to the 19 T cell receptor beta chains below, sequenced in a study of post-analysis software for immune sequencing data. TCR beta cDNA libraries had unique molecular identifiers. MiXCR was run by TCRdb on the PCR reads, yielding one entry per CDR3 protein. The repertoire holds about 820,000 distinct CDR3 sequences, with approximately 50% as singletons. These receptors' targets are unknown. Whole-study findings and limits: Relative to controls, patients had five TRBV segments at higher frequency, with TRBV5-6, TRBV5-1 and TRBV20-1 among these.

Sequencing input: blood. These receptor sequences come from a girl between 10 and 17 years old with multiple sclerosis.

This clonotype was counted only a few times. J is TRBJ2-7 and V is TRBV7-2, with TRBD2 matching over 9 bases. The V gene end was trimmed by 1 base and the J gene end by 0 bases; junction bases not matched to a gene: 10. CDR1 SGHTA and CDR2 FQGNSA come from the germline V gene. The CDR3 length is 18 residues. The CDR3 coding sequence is TGTGCCAGCAGCTTAGGGCTAGCGGGGAATACTAGCTCCTACGAGCAGTACTTC. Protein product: CASSLGLAGNTSSYEQYF.

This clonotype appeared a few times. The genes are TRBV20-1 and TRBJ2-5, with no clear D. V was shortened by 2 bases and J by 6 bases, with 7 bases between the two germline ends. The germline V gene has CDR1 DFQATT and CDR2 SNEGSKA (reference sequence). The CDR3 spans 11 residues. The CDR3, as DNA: TGCAGTGCTAGACTCACCCAGACCCAGTACTTC. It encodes CSARLTQTQYF.

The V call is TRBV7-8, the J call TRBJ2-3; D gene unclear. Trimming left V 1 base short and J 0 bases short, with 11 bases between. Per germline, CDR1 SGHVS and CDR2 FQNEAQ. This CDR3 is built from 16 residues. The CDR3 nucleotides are TGTGCCAGCAGCTTAGAACCTCCGGCTAGCACAGATACGCAGTATTTT. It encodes CASSLEPPASTDTQYF.

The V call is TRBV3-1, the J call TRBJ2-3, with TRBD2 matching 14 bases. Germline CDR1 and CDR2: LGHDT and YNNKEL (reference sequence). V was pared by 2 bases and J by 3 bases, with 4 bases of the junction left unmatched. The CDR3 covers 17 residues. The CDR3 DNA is TGTGCCAGCAGCCAAAGGACTAGCGGGAGGAGTACAGATACGCAGTATTTT. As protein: CASSQRTSGRSTDTQYF.

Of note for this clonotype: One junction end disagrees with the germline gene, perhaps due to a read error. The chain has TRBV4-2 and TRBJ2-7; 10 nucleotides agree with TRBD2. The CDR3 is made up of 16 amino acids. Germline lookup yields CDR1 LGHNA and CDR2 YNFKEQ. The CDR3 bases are TGTGCCAGCGGCCAAGAACTAGCGGGGCCTTCCTACGAGCAGTACTTC. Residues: CASGQELAGPSYEQYF.

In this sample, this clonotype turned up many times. CDR3 DNA sequence: TGTGCCAGCAGTTGGGGGGAGACCCAGTACTTC. Translating gives CASSWGETQYF. The V and J genes are TRBV27 and TRBJ2-7; D tentatively reads TRBD1 or TRBD2 (5 bases each). With the DNA end fitting TRBJ2-5 better, the J assignment may be wrong. Germline assignment: CDR1 MNHEY and CDR2 SMNVEV (reference sequence). The CDR3 is 11 residues long.

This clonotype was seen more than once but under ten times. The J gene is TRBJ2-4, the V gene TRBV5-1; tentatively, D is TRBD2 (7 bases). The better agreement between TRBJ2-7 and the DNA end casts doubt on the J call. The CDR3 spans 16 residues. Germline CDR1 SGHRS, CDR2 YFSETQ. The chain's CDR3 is CASSPPGGPGSYEQYF. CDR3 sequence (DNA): TGCGCCAGCAGCCCTCCGGGGGGCCCTGGTTCCTACGAGCAGTACTTC.

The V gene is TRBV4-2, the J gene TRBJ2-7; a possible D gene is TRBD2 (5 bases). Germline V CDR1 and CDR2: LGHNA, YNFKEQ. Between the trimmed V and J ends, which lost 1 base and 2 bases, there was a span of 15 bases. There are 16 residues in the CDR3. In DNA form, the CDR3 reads TGTGCCAGCAGCCAAGGTGGAGCGGATAGCGCCTACGAGCAGTACTTC. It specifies CASSQGGADSAYEQYF.

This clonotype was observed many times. CDR3 bases: TGCAGCGTTCGCGGGAGGGCCAGGGAGACCCAGTACTTC. As protein: CSVRGRARETQYF. The chain combines TRBV29-1 with TRBJ2-5; 9 bases are a match to TRBD2. V lost 5 bases, J lost 5 bases, and 6 bases stayed unmatched. Germline-derived CDR1 and CDR2 are SQVTM and ANQGSEA. This CDR3 is 13 amino acids long.

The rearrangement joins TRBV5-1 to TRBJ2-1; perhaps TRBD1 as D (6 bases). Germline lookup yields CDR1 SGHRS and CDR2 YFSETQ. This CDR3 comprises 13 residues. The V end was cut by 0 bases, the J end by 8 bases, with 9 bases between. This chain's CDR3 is CASSLDRVHEQFF. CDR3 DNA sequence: TGCGCCAGCAGCTTGGACAGGGTCCATGAGCAGTTCTTC.

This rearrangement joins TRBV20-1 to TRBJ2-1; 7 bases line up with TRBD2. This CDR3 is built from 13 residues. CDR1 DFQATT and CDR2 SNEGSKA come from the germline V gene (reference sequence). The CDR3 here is CSWGGIDEETQFF. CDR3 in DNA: TGCAGCTGGGGGGGAATCGACGAGGAGACCCAGTTCTTC.

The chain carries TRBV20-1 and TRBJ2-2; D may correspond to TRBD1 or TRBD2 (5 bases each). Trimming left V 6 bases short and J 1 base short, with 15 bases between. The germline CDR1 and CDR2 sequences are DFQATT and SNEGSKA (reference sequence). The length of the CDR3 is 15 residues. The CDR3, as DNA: TGCAGTGCCGACAGTGGGACGCTGAACACCGGGGAGCTGTTTTTT. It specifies CSADSGTLNTGELFF.

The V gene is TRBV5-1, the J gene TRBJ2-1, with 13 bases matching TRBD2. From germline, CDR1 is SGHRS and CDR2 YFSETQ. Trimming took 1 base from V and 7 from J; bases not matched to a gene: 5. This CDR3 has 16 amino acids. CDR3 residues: CASSLTSGGGWNEQFF. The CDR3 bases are TGCGCCAGCAGCTTGACTAGCGGGGGGGGTTGGAATGAGCAGTTCTTC. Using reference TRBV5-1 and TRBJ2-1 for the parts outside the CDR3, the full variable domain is KAGVTQTPRYLIKTRGQQVTLSCSPISGHRSVSWYQQTPGQGLQFLFEYFSETQRNKGNFPGRFSGRQFSNSRSEMNVSTLELGDSALYLCASSLTSGGGWNEQFFGPGTRLTVL.

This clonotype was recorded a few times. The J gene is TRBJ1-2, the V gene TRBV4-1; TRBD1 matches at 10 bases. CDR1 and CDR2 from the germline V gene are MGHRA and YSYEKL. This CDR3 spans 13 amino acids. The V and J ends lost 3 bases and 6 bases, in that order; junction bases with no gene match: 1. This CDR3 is CASSQTGGDGYTF. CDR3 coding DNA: TGCGCCAGCAGCCAGACAGGGGGCGATGGCTACACCTTC.

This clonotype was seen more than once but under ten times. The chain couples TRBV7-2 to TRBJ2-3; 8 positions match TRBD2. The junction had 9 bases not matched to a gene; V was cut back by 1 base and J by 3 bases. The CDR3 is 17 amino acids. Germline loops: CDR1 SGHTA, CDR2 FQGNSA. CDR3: CASSLGLAGGATDTQYF. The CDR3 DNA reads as TGTGCCAGCAGCTTAGGTCTAGCCGGGGGGGCAACAGATACGCAGTATTTT.

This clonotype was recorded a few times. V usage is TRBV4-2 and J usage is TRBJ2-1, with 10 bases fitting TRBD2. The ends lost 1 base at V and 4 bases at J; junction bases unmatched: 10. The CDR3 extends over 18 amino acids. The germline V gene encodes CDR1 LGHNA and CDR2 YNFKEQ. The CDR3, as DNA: TGTGCCAGCAGCCAAGCCCCCAGGCTAGCGGGGGCTTACAATGAGCAGTTCTTC. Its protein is CASSQAPRLAGAYNEQFF.

CDR3 in amino acids: CASSEGEDSYEQYF. The CDR3 DNA is TGTGCCAGCAGTGAAGGCGAGGACTCCTACGAGCAGTACTTC. The V call is TRBV6-1, the J call TRBJ2-7, with D unclear. Trimming cost V 1 base and J 0 bases, with 7 bases left between them. The CDR3 is made up of 14 amino acids. Germline lookup yields CDR1 MNHNS and CDR2 SASEGT.

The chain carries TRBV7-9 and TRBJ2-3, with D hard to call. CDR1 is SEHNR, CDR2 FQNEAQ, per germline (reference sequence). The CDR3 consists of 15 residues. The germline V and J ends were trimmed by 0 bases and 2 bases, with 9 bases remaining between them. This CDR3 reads CASSLAPWTTDTQYF. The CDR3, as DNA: TGTGCCAGCAGCTTAGCTCCCTGGACCACAGATACGCAGTATTTT.

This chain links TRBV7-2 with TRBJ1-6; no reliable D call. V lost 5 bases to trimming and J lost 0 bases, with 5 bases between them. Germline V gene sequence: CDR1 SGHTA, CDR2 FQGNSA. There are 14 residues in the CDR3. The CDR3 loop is CASSPSSYNSPLHF. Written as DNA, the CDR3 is TGTGCCAGCAGCCCGAGCTCCTATAATTCACCCCTCCACTTT.